This TCR beta chain comes out of a study of cytomegalovirus exposure and HLA in healthy donors (dated by TCRdb to about 2017). Context from the whole study: In an earlier analysis of 587 of the donors, 276 Gb of sequence data and about 110 million unique TCR beta sequences from 150 million to 200 million T cells were reported. An early release that covered roughly 600 HLA-typed donors contained about 300 gigabases of sequencing data and roughly 84 million unique TCR sequences. Of the roughly 400 genotyped donors, approximately 83% fell in the genetic ancestry cluster associated with self-reported Caucasian donors. The study was designed to test whether signatures of past pathogen exposure could be identified by cataloging public T cell receptors. The study used immunosequencing to profile the T cell repertoires of several hundred subjects and linked those repertoires to cytomegalovirus serostatus. In addition to the first cohort of hundreds of subjects, a separate validation cohort of approximately 110 different subjects was used. To predict cytomegalovirus infection status, the study combined high-throughput TCR immunosequencing, statistical association of individual TCRs with disease status, and machine learning. To study patterns of TCR occurrence, a later analysis re-analyzed previously published TCR beta repertoires from 666 donors and added high-resolution HLA genotyping. In the later analysis, no new phenotypic data were used to find candidate immune exposures; instead, reliance was placed on TCR beta sequences and their occurrence across donors. An earlier analysis of several hundred of the donors used high-throughput TCR beta sequencing to judge whether each TCR beta V gene segment behaved as functional or pseudogenic. Donor age, sex, ethnicity and CMV serostatus were compiled alongside the repertoire data. Genome-wide SNP genotypes for about 60% of the roughly 670 donors were used in a later genetic analysis, which treated that subset as a discovery cohort. Every discovery cohort repertoire had been produced on one sequencing platform. HLA typing included class I and class II loci at four-digit resolution. Typing coverage differed by locus: A, B, C, DRB1 and DQB1 were typed in about 629-640 donors, DQA1 in 522, DPA1 in some 610, and DPB1 in around 440. Several DR-DQ haplotypes were handled as single units for association and clustering because linkage in the cohort was strong. Among some 410 genotyped donors of the cohort, an average of 235,054 unique TCR beta nucleotide sequences were sequenced per donor, roughly a sixth of them non-productive.

As to this clone: Its antigen target is currently unknown. Per-base qualities were not stored, and no clone one base away is much larger.

In the germline V gene, CDR1 corresponds to SNHLY and CDR2 to FYNNEI. The cysteine opens and the phenylalanine closes a CDR3 of 10 amino acids. Only the CDR3 DNA is retained, 30 bases long and in frame from the first base. The trim is 5 bases for V and 14 bases for J, with a gap of 12 bases between the germline ends. Study-wide findings and limitations: HLA typing was unavailable for some donors at each locus, so association tests used only the typed subset. Specific HLA alleles were associated with 16,951 TCR beta sequences at a false discovery rate of 0.05 in a later analysis. Because the 87-base-pair reads could not distinguish some IMGT-functional V segments, including TRBV6-2 and TRBV6-3, those segments were excluded. Most CMV-associated TCR beta chains appeared to be HLA-restricted in a later analysis, and the HLA associations seemed to be driven largely by CMV exposure. A cluster of highly shared sequence variants was judged likely to represent a technical artifact of the sequencing pipeline. When HLA alleles, especially DR and DQ, strongly co-occurred, attributing TCR associations to individual alleles was difficult. A later analysis found that TCR association rates varied across HLA loci, with DRB1 alleles showing the most associated TCRs and HLA-C alleles the fewest. An earlier analysis of approximately 590 of the donors showed that most TCR beta V segments appeared in productive rearrangements either about 87% or about 30% of the time, which broadly matched IMGT annotations. A later analysis reported that several top co-occurrence clusters appeared linked to parvovirus B19, influenza, CMV and Epstein-Barr virus. Some 15 rarely observed V segments, including chromosome 9 orphons, were excluded from the earlier analysis of several hundred of the donors because counts were too low. A further reported finding was that TCR beta sequences accurately predicted the HLA-A and HLA-B alleles for most subjects in the first cohort. The classifier was reported to diagnose cytomegalovirus status with high specificity and sensitivity in both the original cohort and the validation cohort. In vitro tests confirmed that a few of the cytomegalovirus-associated TCR beta chains recognize cytomegalovirus antigens. Only TCR beta chains were sequenced in this cohort, and the absence of alpha or paired-chain data limited detectable features. Compared with the roughly 700-donor mean, donors in an Asian-associated ancestry cluster had fewer N-insertions in productive TCRs, according to a later genetic analysis. CMV serostatus was the only immune exposure information available for the cohort. Most TCR sequences were seen in very few donors, while some public TCRs were found in many individuals. In the study, about 150 TCR beta chains were listed as associated with cytomegalovirus. In a later analysis, HLA-associated TCR beta chains showed more clonal expansion and lower generation probabilities than non-associated chains that were equally common. In a later genetic analysis, a missense DCLRE1C variant was associated with V-gene and J-gene trimming of TCR beta chains, and the association was replicated in an independent cohort. The authors suggested that the approach could potentially be generalized to other disease states and immunological phenotypes. The presence/absence analyses assumed that sequencing depth was roughly uniform across donors, and that assumption may not be true. Correlated functional status among segregating V segments might be attributable to linkage disequilibrium, but an unknown experimental factor could not be ruled out.

Libraries were constructed by the immunoSEQ multiplex PCR assay. For the multiplex PCR, a mixture combining 60 forward primers for TCR Vbeta segments and 13 reverse primers for TCR Jbeta segments was used. A multiplex PCR assay on genomic DNA amplified the CDR3 region of rearranged TCR beta genes. The amplified TCR beta libraries were sequenced on the Illumina HiSeq System as 87-base-pair reads. Under the source paper's analysis protocol: A later analysis counted some 74 million unique TCR beta chains across the 666 repertoires, and some 11 million of these chains were shared by at least two donors. Raw reads were error-corrected and collapsed into unique sequences by a nearest-neighbor algorithm in which closely related sequences were merged to remove PCR and sequencing errors. CDR3 sequences were aligned to IMGT reference sequences to assign V, D and J gene segments. For a sequence to be retained, at least a six-nucleotide match to both a V gene segment and a J gene segment was required. A rearrangement was called productive if the CDR3 had no stop codons and remained in frame with V and J, and every other rearrangement was called non-productive. Following IMGT convention, CDR3 was defined as the stretch from the second conserved V-encoded cysteine to the conserved J-encoded phenylalanine. Sequences without an unambiguous match to a single V gene segment were excluded from the earlier analysis of a few hundred of the donors. An earlier analysis of a few hundred of the donors called V segments functional above 56.7% productive rearrangements and segregating when the between-donor standard deviation exceeded 5%. To diagnose cytomegalovirus status from the catalog of TCR beta chain sequences, a statistical classification framework was built. In a later analysis, V and J genes were assigned by comparing TCR nucleotide sequences against IMGT/GENE-DB human TR gene sequences. Using the TCRdist pipeline, a later analysis assigned CDR3 sequences along with most-parsimonious VDJ recombination scenarios. In a later analysis, every TCR beta chain was defined by the combination of its CDR3 amino acid sequence and its V-gene family, and reads without a unique V-gene family were dropped. As a way to deal with suspected cross-contamination and a sequencing artifact, a later analysis dropped over 550 nucleotide sequences that were highly shared and had low generation probability. For each public chain, a later analysis derived a clonal expansion index from normalized ranks of inferred template counts within each repertoire. In a later analysis, generation probabilities were computed using a VDJ recombination model fitted to out-of-frame rearrangements, and the results were checked against IGoR. In a later analysis, hypergeometric tests were used to score TCR-TCR, TCR-HLA and TCR-CMV co-occurrence, with a repertoire-size bias correction applied to TCR pairs. A later analysis estimated false discovery rates by permuting HLA or CMV assignments 20 times. In a later analysis, co-occurring TCRs were grouped using DBSCAN, with TCRdist sequence similarity added in when clustering inside HLA-allele-positive subsets. Repertoires with fewer than 30,000 or more than 120,000 public chains, plus five repertoires with anomalous nucleotide sharing, were excluded from co-occurrence clustering. Entries here come from immuneACCESS through TCRdb and include only in-frame sequences with V and J called. Some clones fail to appear in such tables; in the studies checked, an unresolved V gene covers under half of the shortfall, and the cause of the remainder is unknown. The V and J calls and clone size come from that table; D and trimming were worked out from the DNA. For this sample the table gives fewer than 250,000 clones, of which about four fifths were detected only once. The leading ten clones occupy 3.4% of the sample.

The cohort consisted of approximately 690 healthy bone marrow donors. At the time of sampling, every cohort member was nominally healthy, though immune exposures that went unrecorded were likely present. The donor was CMV seropositive and was included in the group of some 290 seropositive cohort members. Every donor gave a peripheral blood sample, and the peripheral blood mononuclear cells from that sample were used for TCR beta sequencing. The Qiagen DNeasy Blood Extraction Kit was used to extract genomic DNA from the blood cell samples. The sequence was obtained from a man in his forties in good health and CMV-seropositive. The rearrangement joined TRBV2 to TRBJ1-2; TRBD1 might be the D gene, on 6 matching bases. Sequencing input: PBMCs. CDR3 reads: CASSKGHPTF. The nucleotide sequence reads TGTGCCAGCAGTAAGGGACATCCGACCTTC.